This TCR beta chain is drawn from a study of beta chain features in type 1 diabetes. Study-wide results and caveats: Type 1 diabetes patients had TCRB CDR3s that were shorter (moderately but significantly so) in all four CD4+ subsets.

To note about this clone: What it binds is not known.

Expressed TCRB transcripts were sequenced after all isolated RNA was converted to cDNA. The data were produced by immunoSEQ multiplex PCR, yet TCRdb's version contains in-frame clones alone and is incomplete. The data contain roughly 160,000 clones, approximately 8% of them singletons. V dropped 6 bases and J dropped 3; count of bases not matched to a gene: 4. Germline values: CDR1 MDHEN, CDR2 SYDVKM. This CDR3 is built from 13 residues. The origin of this receptor is a woman between 40 and 55 years old with type 1 diabetes. V gene TRBV28 combines with J gene TRBJ2-7; 8 nucleotides line up with TRBD1. The sequenced sample was central memory CD4+ T cells from blood. CDR3 bases: TGTGCCAGCAGCCCCGGACAGGGCTACGAGCAGTACTTC. Translated: CASSPGQGYEQYF.